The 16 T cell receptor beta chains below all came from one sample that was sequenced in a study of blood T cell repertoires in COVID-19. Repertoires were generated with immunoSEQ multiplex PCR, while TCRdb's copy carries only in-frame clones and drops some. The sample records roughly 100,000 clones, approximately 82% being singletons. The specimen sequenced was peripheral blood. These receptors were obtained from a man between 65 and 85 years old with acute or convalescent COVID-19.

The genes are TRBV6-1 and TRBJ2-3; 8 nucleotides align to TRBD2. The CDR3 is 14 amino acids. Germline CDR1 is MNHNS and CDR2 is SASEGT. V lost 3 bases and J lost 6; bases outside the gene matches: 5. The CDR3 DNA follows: TGTGCCAGCAGTGATAGCGGGATTAGGGATACGCAGTATTTT. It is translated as CASSDSGIRDTQYF.

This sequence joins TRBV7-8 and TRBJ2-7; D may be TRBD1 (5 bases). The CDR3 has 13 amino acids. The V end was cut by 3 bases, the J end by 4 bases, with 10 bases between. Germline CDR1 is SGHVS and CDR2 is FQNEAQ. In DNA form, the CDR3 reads TGTGCCAGCAGCTTGGGCAGGGAATACGAGCAGTACTTC. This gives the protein CASSLGREYEQYF.

The CDR3 sequence: CAISEEVPISEQFF. CDR3 nucleotide sequence: TGTGCCATCAGTGAAGAGGTCCCTATAAGTGAGCAGTTCTTC. This rearrangement joins TRBV10-3 to TRBJ2-1; D is unresolved. The V end lost 3 bases, the J end lost 9 bases, and 15 bases lay between the germline ends. CDR1 ENHRY and CDR2 SYGVKD come from the germline V gene. This CDR3 is built from 14 residues.

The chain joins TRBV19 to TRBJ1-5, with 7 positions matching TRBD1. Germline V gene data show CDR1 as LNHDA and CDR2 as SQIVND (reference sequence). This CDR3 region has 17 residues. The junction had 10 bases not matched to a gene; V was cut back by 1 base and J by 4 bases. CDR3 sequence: CASSIAGTAGANQPQHF. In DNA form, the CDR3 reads TGTGCCAGTAGTATAGCCGGGACAGCAGGCGCAAATCAGCCCCAGCATTTT. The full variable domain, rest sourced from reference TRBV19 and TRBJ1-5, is DGGITQSPKYLFRKEGQNVTLSCEQNLNHDAMYWYRQDPGQGLRLIYYSQIVNDFQKGDIAEGYSVSREKKESFPLTVTSAQKNPTAFYLCASSIAGTAGANQPQHFGDGTRLSIL.

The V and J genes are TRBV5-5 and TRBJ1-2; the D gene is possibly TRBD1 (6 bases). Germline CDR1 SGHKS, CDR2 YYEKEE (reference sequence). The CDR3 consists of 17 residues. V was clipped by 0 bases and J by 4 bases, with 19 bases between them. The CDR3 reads CASSLDLQGIPLYGYTF. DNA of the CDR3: TGTGCCAGCAGCTTGGATCTACAGGGAATCCCCCTCTATGGCTACACCTTC.

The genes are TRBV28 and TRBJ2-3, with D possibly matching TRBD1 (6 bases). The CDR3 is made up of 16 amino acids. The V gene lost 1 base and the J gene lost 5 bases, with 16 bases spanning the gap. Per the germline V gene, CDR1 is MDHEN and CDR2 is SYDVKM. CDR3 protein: CASSLSGVQGVDTQYF. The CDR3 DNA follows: TGTGCCAGCAGTTTATCCGGTGTACAGGGTGTAGATACGCAGTATTTT.

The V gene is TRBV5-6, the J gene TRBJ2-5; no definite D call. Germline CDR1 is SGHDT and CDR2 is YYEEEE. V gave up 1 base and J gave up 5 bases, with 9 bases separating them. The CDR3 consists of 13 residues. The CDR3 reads CASSLSGLETQYF. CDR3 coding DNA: TGTGCCAGCAGCTTGTCCGGGTTGGAGACCCAGTACTTC.

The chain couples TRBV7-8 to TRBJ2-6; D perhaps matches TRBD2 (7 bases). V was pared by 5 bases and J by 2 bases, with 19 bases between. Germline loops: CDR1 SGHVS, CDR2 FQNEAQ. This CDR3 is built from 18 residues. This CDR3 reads CASSRLGTGGAGANVLTF. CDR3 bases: TGTGCCAGCAGCCGCCTAGGGACGGGGGGCGCTGGGGCCAACGTCCTGACTTTC. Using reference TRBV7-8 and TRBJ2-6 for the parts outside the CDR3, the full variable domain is GAGVSQSPRYKVAKRGQDVALRCDPISGHVSLFWYQQALGQGPEFLTYFQNEAQLDKSGLPSDRFFAERPEGSVSTLKIQRTQQEDSAVYLCASSRLGTGGAGANVLTFGAGSRLTVL.

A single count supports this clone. The CDR3 nucleotides are TGTGCCAGCAGCCGCTCCTTTTTTGGGGCCATCGAGCAGTTCTTC. Amino acid sequence: CASSRSFFGAIEQFF. This chain connects TRBV11-2 to TRBJ2-1; maybe TRBD1 (5 bases). Trimming cost V 5 bases and J 10 bases, with 21 bases left between them. This CDR3 has 15 residues. Per germline, CDR1 SGHAT and CDR2 FQNNGV. Full variable domain (outside the CDR3, taken from reference TRBV11-2 and TRBJ2-1): EAGVAQSPRYKIIEKRQSVAFWCNPISGHATLYWYQQILGQGPKLLIQFQNNGVVDDSQLPKDRFSAERLKGVDSTLKIQPAKLEDSAVYLCASSRSFFGAIEQFFGPGTRLTVL.

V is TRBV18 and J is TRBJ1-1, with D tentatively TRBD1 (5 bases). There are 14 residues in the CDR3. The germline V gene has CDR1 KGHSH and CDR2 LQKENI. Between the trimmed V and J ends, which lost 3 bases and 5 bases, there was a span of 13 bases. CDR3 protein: CASSPRGEVTEAFF. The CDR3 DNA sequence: TGTGCCAGCTCACCCCGGGGGGAAGTGACTGAAGCTTTCTTT.

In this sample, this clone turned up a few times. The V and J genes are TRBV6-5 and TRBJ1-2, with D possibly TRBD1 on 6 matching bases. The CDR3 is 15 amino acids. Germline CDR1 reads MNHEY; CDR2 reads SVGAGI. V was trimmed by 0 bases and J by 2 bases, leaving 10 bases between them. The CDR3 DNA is TGTGCCAGCAGTTACTCGGGCGGACAGAACTATGGCTACACCTTC. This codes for CASSYSGGQNYGYTF.

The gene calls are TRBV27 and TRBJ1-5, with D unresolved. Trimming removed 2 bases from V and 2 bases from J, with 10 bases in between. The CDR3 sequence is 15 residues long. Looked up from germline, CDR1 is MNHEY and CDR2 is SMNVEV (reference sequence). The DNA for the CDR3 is TGTGCCAGCAGTTTAGCCGCGAATGGCAATCAGCCCCAGCATTTT. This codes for CASSLAANGNQPQHF.

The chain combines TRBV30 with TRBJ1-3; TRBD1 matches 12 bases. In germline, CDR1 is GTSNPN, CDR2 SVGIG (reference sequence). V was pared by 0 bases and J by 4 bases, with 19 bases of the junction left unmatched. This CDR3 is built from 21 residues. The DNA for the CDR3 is TGTGCCTGGAGTGTACTCCGGGGAGGGACAGGGGGCGCTGGGGCCGGAAACACCATATATTTT. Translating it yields CAWSVLRGGTGGAGAGNTIYF.

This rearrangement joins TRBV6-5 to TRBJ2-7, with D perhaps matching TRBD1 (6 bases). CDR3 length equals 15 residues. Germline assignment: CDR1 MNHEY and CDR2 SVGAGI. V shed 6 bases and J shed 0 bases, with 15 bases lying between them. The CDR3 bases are TGTGCCAGCAGGGAGACAGGCATGAGCTCCTACGAGCAGTACTTC. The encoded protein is CASRETGMSSYEQYF.

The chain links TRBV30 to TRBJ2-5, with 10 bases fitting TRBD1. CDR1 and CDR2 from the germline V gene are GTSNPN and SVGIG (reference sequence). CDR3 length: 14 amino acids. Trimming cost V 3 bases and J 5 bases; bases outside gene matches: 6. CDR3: CAWSWGQGFETQYF. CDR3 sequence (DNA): TGTGCCTGGAGCTGGGGACAGGGGTTCGAGACCCAGTACTTC. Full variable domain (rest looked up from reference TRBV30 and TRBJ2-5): SQTIHQWPATLVQPVGSPLSLECTVEGTSNPNLYWYRQAAGRGLQLLFYSVGIGQISSEVPQNLSASRPQDRQFILSSKKLLLSDSGFYLCAWSWGQGFETQYFGPGTRLLVL.

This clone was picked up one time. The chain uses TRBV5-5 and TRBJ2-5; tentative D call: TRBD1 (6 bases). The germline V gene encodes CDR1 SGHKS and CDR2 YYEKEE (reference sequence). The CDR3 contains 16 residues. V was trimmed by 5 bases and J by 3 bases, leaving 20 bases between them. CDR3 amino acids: CASRGATGKLKETQYF. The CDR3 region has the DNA TGTGCCAGCAGGGGGGCTACCGGGAAATTAAAAGAGACCCAGTACTTC. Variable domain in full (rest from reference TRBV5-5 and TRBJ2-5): DAGVTQSPTHLIKTRGQQVTLRCSPISGHKSVSWYQQVLGQGPQFIFQYYEKEERGRGNFPDRFSARQFPNYSSELNVNALLLGDSALYLCASRGATGKLKETQYFGPGTRLLVL.